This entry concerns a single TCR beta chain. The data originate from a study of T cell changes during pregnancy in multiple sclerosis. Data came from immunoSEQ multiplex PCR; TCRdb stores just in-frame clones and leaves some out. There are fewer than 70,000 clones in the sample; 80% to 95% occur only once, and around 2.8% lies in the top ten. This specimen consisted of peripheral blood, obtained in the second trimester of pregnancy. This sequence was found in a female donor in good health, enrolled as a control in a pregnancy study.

Here the CDR3 reads CASSLRGASSYNEQFF. CDR3 coding DNA: TGTGCCAGCAGCCTCCGGGGAGCTAGCTCCTACAATGAGCAGTTCTTC. The chain is built from TRBV11-2 and TRBJ2-1, with a tentative D call TRBD2 (5 bases). The germline V and J ends were trimmed by 5 bases and 0 bases, with 14 bases remaining between them. Germline V gene lookup returns CDR1 SGHAT and CDR2 FQNNGV. This CDR3 region has 16 residues.